Included here is one T cell receptor (beta chain) sequence, with context. Antigen specificity is unknown. The V gene's germline CDR1 is GTSNPN and CDR2 SVGIG (reference sequence). This CDR3 is 16 amino acids long. J lost 3 bases, V lost 2 bases, and 12 bases had no gene match. Extracted from the samples, RNA was reverse transcribed into cDNA to serve as the sequencing template. Repertoires were generated with immunoSEQ multiplex PCR, while TCRdb's copy carries only in-frame clones and drops some. The sample yields about 200,000 clones, roughly two fifths seen once. This record belongs to a study of CD8+ T cells in alopecia areata. Study-wide background: Severity in treated patients was scored by percentage of scalp area affected. Study-level findings and limits: Both scalp clonality and the expanded CD8+ clones among the top 100 showed a significant decrease with tofacitinib. Amid tofacitinib therapy, many expanded lesional clones stayed present in scalp and blood. Sequencing of scalp tissue also captures the resident alphabeta T cells of normal skin.

The sample's treatment: oral pan-JAK inhibitor, 5-10 mg twice daily. The specimen comprised CD4+ T cells sorted from blood, sampled between weeks 30 and 35, from a patient treated with tofacitinib. This TCR derives from a human donor with alopecia areata. The rearrangement uses TRBV30 and TRBJ2-7; 8 nucleotides align to TRBD2. The CDR3, as DNA: TGTGCCTGGAGTCCCCCAGGGGTAGCGGGGAGCTACGAGCAGTACTTC. Translating it yields CAWSPPGVAGSYEQYF.